The rows below give T cell receptor beta chains drawn from one sample of a study of shared clonotypes between healthy human individuals. Produced via immunoSEQ multiplex PCR; TCRdb's table is partial and in-frame only. The sample includes 760,000 or so clones, 96% of them seen just once. Sequencing was done on a sample of naive CD8+ T cells sorted from blood. The receptors stem from a man under 40 in good health. The CDR3 runs from the conserved cysteine through the conserved F or W. The order of the fields is clone size, J gene, V gene, D gene, CDR3 protein, CDR3 DNA. D genes are given only for firm matches. Size is stated for part of the rows, as once, few or many counts, or as a class when the clone is expanded.

size: NA; J: TRBJ2-3; V: TRBV19; D: NA; CDR3: CASSILTTDTQYF; DNA: TGTGCCAGTAGTATTTTGACGACAGATACGCAGTATTTT
size: NA; J: TRBJ2-7; V: TRBV7-8; D: NA; CDR3: CASSLDSGEGNEQYF; DNA: TGTGCCAGCAGCTTAGACAGCGGAGAGGGAAACGAGCAGTACTTC
size: NA; J: TRBJ2-1; V: TRBV7-9; D: NA; CDR3: CASSMTHTYNEQFF; DNA: TGTGCCAGCAGCATGACTCATACCTACAATGAGCAGTTCTTC
size: NA; J: TRBJ1-5; V: TRBV30; D: NA; CDR3: CAWSPGAGNQPQHF; DNA: TGTGCCTGGAGTCCAGGGGCCGGTAATCAGCCCCAGCATTTT
size: NA; J: TRBJ1-1; V: TRBV29-1; D: NA; CDR3: CSVEVRGDLAEAFF; DNA: TGCAGCGTTGAAGTTCGGGGAGACTTGGCTGAAGCTTTCTTT
size: NA; J: TRBJ2-7; V: TRBV6-1; D: TRBD1; CDR3: CASSERGQGWYEQYF; DNA: TGTGCCAGCAGTGAGCGGGGACAGGGATGGTACGAGCAGTACTTC
size: NA; J: TRBJ2-1; V: TRBV2; D: NA; CDR3: CASSEAWNSYNEQFF; DNA: TGTGCCAGCAGTGAAGCGTGGAACTCCTACAATGAGCAGTTCTTC
size: few; J: TRBJ1-4; V: TRBV10-3; D: NA; CDR3: CAISESRDEEKLFF; DNA: TGTGCCATCAGTGAGTCCAGGGATGAGGAAAAACTGTTTTTT
size: NA; J: TRBJ2-1; V: TRBV11-3; D: NA; CDR3: CASSPLGSNDNNEQFF; DNA: TGTGCCAGCTCTCCTTTGGGCTCAAACGATAACAATGAGCAGTTCTTC
size: NA; J: TRBJ1-5; V: TRBV27; D: NA; CDR3: CASSSGTVLGNQPQHF; DNA: TGTGCCAGCAGTTCCGGAACGGTTTTGGGAAATCAGCCCCAGCATTTT
size: NA; J: TRBJ2-7; V: TRBV11-2; D: NA; CDR3: CASSLGPVGQGSHEQYF; DNA: TGTGCCAGCAGCTTAGGCCCAGTTGGTCAGGGGAGCCACGAGCAGTACTTC
size: NA; J: TRBJ2-2; V: TRBV28; D: TRBD1; CDR3: CASSLSRQGAGELFF; DNA: TGTGCCAGCAGTTTGTCTCGTCAGGGGGCCGGGGAGCTGTTTTTT
size: NA; J: TRBJ1-1; V: TRBV2; D: NA; CDR3: CASKWERTEAFF; DNA: TGTGCCAGTAAGTGGGAGAGAACTGAAGCTTTCTTT
size: NA; J: TRBJ1-2; V: TRBV30; D: NA; CDR3: CAWSVGQSNYGYTF; DNA: TGTGCCTGGAGTGTCGGACAGTCTAACTATGGCTACACCTTC
size: NA; J: TRBJ2-3; V: TRBV13; D: NA; CDR3: CASSPRDQADTQYF; DNA: TGTGCCAGCAGCCCCCGGGACCAAGCAGATACGCAGTATTTT
size: NA; J: TRBJ1-1; V: TRBV27; D: NA; CDR3: CASSSLRAEAFF; DNA: TGTGCCAGCAGTTCTTTACGGGCTGAAGCTTTCTTT
size: NA; J: TRBJ2-3; V: TRBV28; D: TRBD2; CDR3: CASSYSASGKRDTQYF; DNA: TGTGCCAGCAGTTACAGTGCTAGCGGGAAACGGGATACGCAGTATTTT
size: NA; J: TRBJ2-7; V: TRBV28; D: NA; CDR3: CASSPRDGLYEQYF; DNA: TGTGCCAGCAGTCCCAGGGATGGCCTCTACGAGCAGTACTTC
size: NA; J: TRBJ2-7; V: TRBV28; D: TRBD1; CDR3: CASNQRDPGTGKYEQYF; DNA: TGTGCCAGCAACCAAAGGGACCCCGGGACAGGGAAGTACGAGCAGTACTTC
size: NA; J: TRBJ2-1; V: TRBV7-9; D: NA; CDR3: CASRKLGPDNEQFF; DNA: TGTGCCAGCAGGAAACTAGGACCAGACAATGAGCAGTTCTTC
size: NA; J: TRBJ2-1; V: TRBV6-1; D: NA; CDR3: CASSEAGNEQFF; DNA: TGTGCCAGCAGTGAAGCGGGGAATGAGCAGTTCTTC
size: once; J: TRBJ2-7; V: TRBV4-1; D: TRBD1; CDR3: CASSQPGTGSPYEQYF; DNA: TGCGCCAGCAGCCAGCCTGGGACAGGGTCGCCCTACGAGCAGTACTTC
size: NA; J: TRBJ2-2; V: TRBV9; D: NA; CDR3: CASSVVGGTGELFF; DNA: TGTGCCAGCAGCGTAGTAGGGGGGACCGGGGAGCTGTTTTTT
size: once; J: TRBJ1-2; V: TRBV7-9; D: NA; CDR3: CASSPPRVGYTF; DNA: TGTGCCAGCAGCCCCCCGAGGGTGGGCTACACCTTC
size: NA; J: TRBJ1-4; V: TRBV7-8; D: NA; CDR3: CASSLPGGLDEKLFF; DNA: TGTGCCAGCAGCTTACCCGGGGGGTTAGATGAAAAACTGTTTTTT